A single sample is the source of the 21 T cell receptor beta chains below, sequenced in a study of T cell changes during pregnancy in multiple sclerosis. TCRdb's table, derived via immunoSEQ multiplex PCR, lists solely in-frame clones and lacks some. The profile shows 100,000 or so clones, roughly nine tenths of them singletons. The source was peripheral blood, collected after pregnancy. The receptors shown here come from a female donor with multiple sclerosis, enrolled in a pregnancy study.

The V call is TRBV2, the J call TRBJ2-7; the D is unclear. Germline V lookup: CDR1 SNHLY, CDR2 FYNNEI. The CDR3 sequence is 15 residues long. Trimming took 4 bases from V and 4 from J, leaving 17 bases between them. The CDR3 sequence: CASSAMNFLEYEQYF. The CDR3 DNA sequence: TGTGCCAGCAGTGCTATGAATTTTTTAGAGTACGAGCAGTACTTC.

This chain links TRBV6-4 with TRBJ1-4, with a weak D call TRBD1 (5 bases). Trimming stripped 6 bases from V and 8 bases from J, with 25 bases between. Germline-derived CDR1 and CDR2 are MRHNA and SNTAGT. This CDR3 contains 17 residues. For the CDR3, the DNA is TGTGCCAGCAGGGCGGGGGGGGTGAGTAAGCTTGCAGAAAAACTGTTTTTT. Residues: CASRAGGVSKLAEKLFF.

This clone was recorded once. The V and J genes are TRBV4-1 and TRBJ1-6; D gene ambiguous. The V and J ends lost 1 base and 0 bases respectively, with 10 bases between them. Germline lookup yields CDR1 MGHRA and CDR2 YSYEKL. This CDR3 has 17 residues. The chain's CDR3 is CASSQGSGRSYNSPLHF. Here the CDR3 DNA reads TGCGCCAGCAGCCAAGGCAGTGGCCGCTCCTATAATTCACCCCTCCACTTT.

Comments on this clone: At one end the junction does not follow the germline gene, possibly because of a read error. The genes are TRBV7-7 and TRBJ2-5; D remains ambiguous. Looked up from germline, CDR1 is SSHAT and CDR2 is FNYEAQ (reference sequence). This CDR3 is 14 amino acids long. CDR3 nucleotide sequence: TGTGCTAGCAGCAGTGGGCCCAGTGGAGAGACCCAGTACTTC. Its translation is CASSSGPSGETQYF.

V gene TRBV13 combines with J gene TRBJ1-1, with TRBD1 as a possible D gene (5 bases). With 7 bases removed from V and 2 bases from J, the gap between germline ends came to 20 bases. The V gene's germline CDR1 is PRHDT and CDR2 FYEKMQ (reference sequence). The CDR3 spans 16 residues. CDR3 DNA sequence: TGTGCCAGCACCCCAAGCAGGGTTAGCCTCAACACTGAAGCTTTCTTT. Protein sequence: CASTPSRVSLNTEAFF.

The V gene is TRBV27, the J gene TRBJ2-7, with TRBD2 identical over 11 bases. Trimming at V came to 3 bases and at J to 0 bases, leaving 1 base not matched to a gene. The germline CDR1 and CDR2 sequences are MNHEY and SMNVEV (reference sequence). This CDR3 has 15 amino acids. The CDR3 protein is CASSFSGGASYEQYF. In nucleotides, the CDR3 is TGTGCCAGCAGTTTTAGCGGGGGGGCCTCCTACGAGCAGTACTTC.

V usage is TRBV7-2 and J usage is TRBJ2-1; no clear D gene. Germline-derived CDR1 and CDR2 are SGHTA and FQGNSA. This CDR3 spans 14 amino acids. V lost 6 bases and J lost 1, with 10 bases in between. The CDR3 DNA reads as TGTGCCAGCAGGTTTAGTGGTTCCTACAATGAGCAGTTCTTC. It specifies CASRFSGSYNEQFF. Full variable domain (outside the CDR3, taken from reference TRBV7-2 and TRBJ2-1): GAGVSQSPSNKVTEKGKDVELRCDPISGHTALYWYRQSLGQGLEFLIYFQGNSAPDKSGLPSDRFSAERTGGSVSTLTIQRTQQEDSAVYLCASRFSGSYNEQFFGPGTRLTVL.

DNA for the CDR3: TGTGCCAGCAGTTTCAAGACTAGCGGGGGAATATACGAGCAGTACTTC. Encoded protein: CASSFKTSGGIYEQYF. The V call is TRBV6-6, the J call TRBJ2-7; TRBD2 matches 12 bases. J gave up 4 bases and V 4 bases, and 8 bases lay outside the gene matches. Germline lookup yields CDR1 MNHNY and CDR2 SVGAGI (reference sequence). This CDR3 contains 16 residues.

This chain connects TRBV5-4 to TRBJ1-1; the D gene is possibly TRBD1 (6 bases). The CDR3 extends over 17 amino acids. Germline CDR1 SGHNT, CDR2 YYREEE (reference sequence). Trimming shortened V by 1 base and J by 5 bases, and 21 bases separated the two germline ends. The CDR3 region has the DNA TGTGCCAGCAGCTTGCGAGTTACGAACAGGGTTAGTACTGAAGCTTTCTTT. Encoded protein: CASSLRVTNRVSTEAFF.

J is TRBJ2-2 and V is TRBV19, with 8 bases identical to TRBD1. This CDR3 has 14 amino acids. The V and J ends lost 9 bases and 4 bases, in that order; junction bases with no gene match: 7. Germline CDR1 reads LNHDA; CDR2 reads SQIVND (reference sequence). The CDR3 DNA sequence: TGTGCCAGCGACAGGGGATGGGGCACCGGGGAGCTGTTTTTT. It translates to CASDRGWGTGELFF.

The chain uses TRBV10-3 and TRBJ1-1; D perhaps matches TRBD1 (5 bases). Trimming stripped 4 bases from V and 4 bases from J, with 13 bases between. CDR3 length: 14 residues. Germline CDR1 is ENHRY and CDR2 is SYGVKD. CDR3 loop: CAISGTGGGTEAFF. In DNA, the CDR3 is TGTGCCATCAGTGGCACCGGGGGTGGCACTGAAGCTTTCTTT.

V gene TRBV4-1 combines with J gene TRBJ2-1; D is uncertain. CDR3 size: 16 residues. The V end was cut by 4 bases, the J end by 0 bases, with 13 bases between. Germline CDR1 and CDR2: MGHRA and YSYEKL. CDR3 in amino acids: CASSPSASSSYNEQFF. The DNA of the CDR3 is TGCGCCAGCAGCCCTTCAGCTAGTAGCTCCTACAATGAGCAGTTCTTC.

The chain uses TRBV5-4 and TRBJ1-4; D is unclear. Per germline, CDR1 SGHNT and CDR2 YYREEE (reference sequence). CDR3 size: 14 residues. V dropped 3 bases and J dropped 3 bases, with 9 bases sitting between them. CDR3 loop: CASSSVNANEKLFF. The CDR3 DNA sequence: TGTGCCAGCAGCTCGGTTAACGCTAATGAAAAACTGTTTTTT. Together with reference TRBV5-4 and TRBJ1-4, the CDR3 gives the full variable domain: ETGVTQSPTHLIKTRGQQVTLRCSSQSGHNTVSWYQQALGQGPQFIFQYYREEENGRGNFPPRFSGLQFPNYSSELNVNALELDDSALYLCASSSVNANEKLFFGSGTQLSVL.

V is TRBV20-1 and J is TRBJ2-5; D possibly corresponds to TRBD2 (7 bases). Germline V gene lookup returns CDR1 DFQATT and CDR2 SNEGSKA (reference sequence). The CDR3 is 11 residues long. In nucleotides, the CDR3 is TGCGGGGGGGGCGGTCAAGAGACCCAGTACTTC. It encodes CGGGGQETQYF.

This chain connects TRBV2 to TRBJ1-3; D is unresolved. This CDR3 has 15 residues. Germline V lookup: CDR1 SNHLY, CDR2 FYNNEI. Trimming shortened V by 10 bases and J by 3 bases, and 19 bases separated the two germline ends. CDR3 nucleotides: TGTGCCACAACGGCGGACGGGAGGAGTGGAAACACCATATATTTT. Its protein is CATTADGRSGNTIYF.

This rearrangement joins TRBV6-5 to TRBJ2-7, with a possible D match to TRBD2 (6 bases). The V gene lost 4 bases and the J gene lost 5 bases, with 21 bases spanning the gap. This CDR3 has 16 amino acids. The V gene's germline CDR1 is MNHEY and CDR2 SVGAGI. The CDR3: CASSSLTSAGYNEQYF. The DNA for the CDR3 is TGTGCCAGCAGTTCCTTGACTTCCGCGGGGTACAACGAGCAGTACTTC.

The V call is TRBV5-6, the J call TRBJ2-7, with D possibly TRBD2 on 6 matching bases. Trimming removed 4 bases at V and 1 base at J, with 15 bases between. The germline gives CDR1 SGHDT, CDR2 YYEEEE. This CDR3 has 15 residues. In DNA, the CDR3 is TGTGCCAGCAGCCCGAATCCGGGGAGGTCCTACGAGCAGTACTTC. Translated: CASSPNPGRSYEQYF.

J is TRBJ2-5 and V is TRBV12-5, with 7 bases matching TRBD1. The CDR3 has 13 residues. The germline V gene encodes CDR1 LGHNT and CDR2 FRNRAP. Trimming cost V 4 bases and J 5 bases; bases outside gene matches: 4. This CDR3 reads CASGWGQLETQYF. CDR3 coding DNA: TGTGCTAGTGGTTGGGGACAGCTTGAGACCCAGTACTTC.

This sequence joins TRBV7-9 and TRBJ2-1; D ambiguous. The germline gives CDR1 SEHNR, CDR2 FQNEAQ (reference sequence). V was clipped by 0 bases and J by 8 bases, with 14 bases between them. CDR3 length: 15 residues. This chain's CDR3 is CASSLATELIHEQFF. The CDR3 nucleotides read TGTGCCAGCAGCTTAGCGACGGAGCTAATCCATGAGCAGTTCTTC.

The chain combines TRBV13 with TRBJ2-7, with D perhaps matching TRBD2 (5 bases). V was cut by 0 bases and J by 2 bases, with 8 bases left in between. CDR1 is PRHDT, CDR2 FYEKMQ, per germline (reference sequence). This CDR3 has 14 residues. The CDR3 nucleotides are TGTGCCAGCAGCTTAGGTCTCGGGGCCTACGAGCAGTACTTC. It yields the protein CASSLGLGAYEQYF. Drawing the rest from reference TRBV13 and TRBJ2-7, the complete variable domain is AAGVIQSPRHLIKEKRETATLKCYPIPRHDTVYWYQQGPGQDPQFLISFYEKMQSDKGSIPDRFSAQQFSDYHSELNMSSLELGDSALYFCASSLGLGAYEQYFGPGTRLTVT.

CDR3 loop: CASSGGNEQFF. The CDR3 nucleotides read TGCGCCAGCAGCGGGGGCAATGAGCAGTTCTTC. The chain uses TRBV10-1 and TRBJ2-1; a possible D gene is TRBD2 (6 bases). CDR3 length equals 11 residues. The germline CDR1 and CDR2 sequences are WNHNN and SYGVQD (reference sequence). The V end lost 6 bases, the J end lost 6 bases, and 6 bases lay between the germline ends.